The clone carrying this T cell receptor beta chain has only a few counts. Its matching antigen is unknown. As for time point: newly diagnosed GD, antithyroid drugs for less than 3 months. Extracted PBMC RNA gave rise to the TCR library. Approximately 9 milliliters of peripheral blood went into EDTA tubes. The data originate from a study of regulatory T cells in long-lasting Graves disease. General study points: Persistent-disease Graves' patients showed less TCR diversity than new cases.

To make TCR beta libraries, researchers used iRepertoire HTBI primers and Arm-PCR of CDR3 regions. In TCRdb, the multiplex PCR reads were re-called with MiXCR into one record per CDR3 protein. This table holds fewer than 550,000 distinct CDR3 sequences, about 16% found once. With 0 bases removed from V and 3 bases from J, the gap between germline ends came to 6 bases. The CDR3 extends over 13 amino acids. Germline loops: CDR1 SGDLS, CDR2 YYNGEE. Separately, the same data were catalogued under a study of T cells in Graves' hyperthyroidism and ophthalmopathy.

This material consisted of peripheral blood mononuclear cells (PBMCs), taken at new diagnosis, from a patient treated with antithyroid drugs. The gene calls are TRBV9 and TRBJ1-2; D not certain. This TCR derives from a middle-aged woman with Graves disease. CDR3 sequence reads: CASSVAGDYGYTF. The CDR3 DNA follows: TGTGCCAGCAGCGTAGCTGGAGACTATGGCTACACCTTC. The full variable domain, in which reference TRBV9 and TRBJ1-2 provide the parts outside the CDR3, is DSGVTQTPKHLITATGQRVTLRCSPRSGDLSVYWYQQSLDQGLQFLIQYYNGEERAKGNILERFSAQQFPDLHSELNLSSLELGDSALYFCASSVAGDYGYTFGSGTRLTVV.